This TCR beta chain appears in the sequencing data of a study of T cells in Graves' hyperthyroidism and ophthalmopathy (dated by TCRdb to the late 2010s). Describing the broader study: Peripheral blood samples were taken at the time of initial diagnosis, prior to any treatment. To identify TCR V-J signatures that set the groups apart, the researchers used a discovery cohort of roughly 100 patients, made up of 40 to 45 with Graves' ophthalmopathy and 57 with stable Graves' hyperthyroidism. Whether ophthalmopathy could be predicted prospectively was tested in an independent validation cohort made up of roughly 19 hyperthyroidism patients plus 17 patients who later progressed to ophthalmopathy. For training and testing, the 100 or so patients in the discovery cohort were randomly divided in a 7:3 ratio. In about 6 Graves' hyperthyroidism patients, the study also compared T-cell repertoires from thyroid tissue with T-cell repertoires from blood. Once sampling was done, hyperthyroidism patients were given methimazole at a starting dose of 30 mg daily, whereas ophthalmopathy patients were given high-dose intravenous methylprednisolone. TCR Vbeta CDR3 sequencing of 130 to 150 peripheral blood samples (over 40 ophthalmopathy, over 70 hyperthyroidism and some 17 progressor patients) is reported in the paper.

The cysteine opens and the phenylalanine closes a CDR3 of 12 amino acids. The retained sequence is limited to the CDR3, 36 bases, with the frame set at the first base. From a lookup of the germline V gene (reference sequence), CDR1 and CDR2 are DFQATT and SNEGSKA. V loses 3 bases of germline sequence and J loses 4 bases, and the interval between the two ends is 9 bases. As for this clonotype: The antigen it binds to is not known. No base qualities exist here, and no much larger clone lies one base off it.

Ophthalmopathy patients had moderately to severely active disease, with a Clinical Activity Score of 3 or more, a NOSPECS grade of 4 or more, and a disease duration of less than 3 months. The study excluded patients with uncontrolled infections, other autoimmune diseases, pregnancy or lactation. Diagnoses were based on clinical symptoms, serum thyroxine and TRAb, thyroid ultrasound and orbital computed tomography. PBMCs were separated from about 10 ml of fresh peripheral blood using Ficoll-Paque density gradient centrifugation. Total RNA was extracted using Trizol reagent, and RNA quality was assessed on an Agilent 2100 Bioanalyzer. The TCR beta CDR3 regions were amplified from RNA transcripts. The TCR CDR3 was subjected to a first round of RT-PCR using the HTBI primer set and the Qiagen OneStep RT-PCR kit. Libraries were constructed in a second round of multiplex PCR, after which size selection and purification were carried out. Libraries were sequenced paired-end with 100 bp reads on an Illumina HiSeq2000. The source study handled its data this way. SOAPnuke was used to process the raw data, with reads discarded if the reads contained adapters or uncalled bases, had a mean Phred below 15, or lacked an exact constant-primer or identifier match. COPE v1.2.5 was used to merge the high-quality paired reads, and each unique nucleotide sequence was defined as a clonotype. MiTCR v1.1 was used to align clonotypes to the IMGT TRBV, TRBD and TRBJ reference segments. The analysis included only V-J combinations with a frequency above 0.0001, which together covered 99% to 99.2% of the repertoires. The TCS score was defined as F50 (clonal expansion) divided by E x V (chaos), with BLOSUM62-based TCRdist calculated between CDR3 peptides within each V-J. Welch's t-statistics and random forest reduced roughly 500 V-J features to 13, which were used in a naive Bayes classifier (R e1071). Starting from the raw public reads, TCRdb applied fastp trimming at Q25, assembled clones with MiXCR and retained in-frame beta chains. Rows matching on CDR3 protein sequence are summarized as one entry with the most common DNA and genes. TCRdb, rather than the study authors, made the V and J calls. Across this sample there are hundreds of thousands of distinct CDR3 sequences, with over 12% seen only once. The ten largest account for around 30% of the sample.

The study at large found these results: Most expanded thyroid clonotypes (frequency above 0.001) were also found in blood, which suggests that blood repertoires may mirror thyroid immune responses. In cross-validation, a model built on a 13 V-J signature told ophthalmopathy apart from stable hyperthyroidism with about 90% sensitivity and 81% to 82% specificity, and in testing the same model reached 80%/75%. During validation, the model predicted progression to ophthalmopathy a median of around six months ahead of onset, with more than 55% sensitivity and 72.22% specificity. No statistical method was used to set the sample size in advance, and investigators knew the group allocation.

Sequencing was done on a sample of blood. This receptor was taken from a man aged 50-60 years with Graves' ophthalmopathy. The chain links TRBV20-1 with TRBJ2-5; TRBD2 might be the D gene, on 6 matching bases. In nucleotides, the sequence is TGCAGTGCTAGTCCCGGGGGAGAGACCCAGTACTTC. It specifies CSASPGGETQYF.